One sample yielded the 26 T cell receptor beta chains listed below, sequenced in a study of cytomegalovirus exposure and HLA in healthy donors (dated by TCRdb to 2016 to 2017). Library preparation used the immunoSEQ multiplex PCR assay. In TCRdb, the immuneACCESS table is reduced to in-frame sequences with V and J assigned. These tables do not hold every clone; where another copy was compared, an unresolved V gene accounts for under half, and the others remain unexplained. Recorded for this sample are around 190,000 clones; about 81% of them occurred a single time. 1% to 1.5% of the sample rests with the top ten. The sample consisted of PBMCs. The receptors were gathered from a woman in her twenties or thirties in good health and CMV-seronegative.

The gene calls are TRBV28 and TRBJ1-1, with a possible D match to TRBD1 (5 bases). The germline V gene encodes CDR1 MDHEN and CDR2 SYDVKM. Trimming took 3 bases from V and 6 from J, leaving 11 bases between them. The CDR3 consists of 13 residues. This chain's CDR3 is CASSFQGFAEAFF. The CDR3 DNA follows: TGTGCCAGCAGTTTCCAGGGCTTCGCTGAAGCTTTCTTT. The full variable domain, in which reference TRBV28 and TRBJ1-1 provide the parts outside the CDR3, is DVKVTQSSRYLVKRTGEKVFLECVQDMDHENMFWYRQDPGLGLRLIYFSYDVKMKEKGDIPEGYSVSREKKERFSLILESASTNQTSMYLCASSFQGFAEAFFGQGTRLTVV.

The rearrangement joins TRBV5-8 to TRBJ2-1; maybe TRBD1 (6 bases). The CDR3 contains 16 residues. Germline CDR1 is SGHTS and CDR2 is YDEGEE. V shed 5 bases and J shed 2 bases, with 17 bases lying between them. CDR3 DNA sequence: TGTGCCAGCAGTTTACGGAGACAGGTACCCTACAATGAGCAGTTCTTC. It translates to CASSLRRQVPYNEQFF.

The chain joins TRBV7-9 to TRBJ2-4; a weak D match, TRBD1 (5 bases). CDR3 length equals 16 residues. Germline V gives CDR1 SEHNR, CDR2 FQNEAQ (reference sequence). The germline V and J ends were trimmed by 4 bases and 0 bases, with 13 bases remaining between them. Here the CDR3 reads CASSSSDSLAKNIQYF. The CDR3 DNA reads TGTGCCAGCAGCTCATCCGACAGCCTAGCCAAAAACATTCAGTACTTC.

The V gene is TRBV25-1, the J gene TRBJ1-2, with D unresolved. Trimming stripped 3 bases from V and 8 bases from J, with 19 bases between. Germline CDR1 and CDR2: MGHDK and SYGVNS. The CDR3 is 15 amino acids. The CDR3 loop is CASSDMAAESQGYTF. DNA of the CDR3: TGTGCCAGCAGTGACATGGCCGCCGAAAGTCAGGGCTACACCTTC.

The chain is built from TRBV7-9 and TRBJ1-2; 8 bases match TRBD1. After removal of 8 bases from V and 6 bases from J, the junction contained 11 bases not matched to a gene. This CDR3 comprises 14 residues. Germline V gives CDR1 SEHNR, CDR2 FQNEAQ (reference sequence). CDR3: CASVWGQANNGYTF. The DNA of the CDR3 is TGTGCCAGCGTTTGGGGACAGGCGAATAATGGCTACACCTTC.

V usage is TRBV19 and J usage is TRBJ2-7, with 8 nucleotides matching TRBD1. Germline CDR1 reads LNHDA; CDR2 reads SQIVND (reference sequence). The CDR3 runs to 16 residues. V lost 3 bases to trimming and J lost 1 base; unmatched junction nucleotides: 8. As DNA, the CDR3 is TGTGCCAGTAGTATCGCTATGGGGACAGGTTCCTACGAGCAGTACTTC. Translating it yields CASSIAMGTGSYEQYF. Drawing the rest from reference TRBV19 and TRBJ2-7, the complete variable domain is DGGITQSPKYLFRKEGQNVTLSCEQNLNHDAMYWYRQDPGQGLRLIYYSQIVNDFQKGDIAEGYSVSREKKESFPLTVTSAQKNPTAFYLCASSIAMGTGSYEQYFGPGTRLTVT.

The rearrangement links TRBV18 to TRBJ2-3, with 9 bases aligning to TRBD2. The CDR3 sequence is 15 residues long. V lost 2 bases and J lost 4; bases outside the gene matches: 4. CDR1 and CDR2 from the germline V gene are KGHSH and LQKENI. The CDR3 spells CASSPGTSSSDTQYF. DNA of the CDR3: TGTGCCAGCTCACCAGGGACTAGCTCATCAGATACGCAGTATTTT. The whole variable domain, filled in from reference TRBV18 and TRBJ2-3, reads NAGVMQNPRHLVRRRGQEARLRCSPMKGHSHVYWYRQLPEEGLKFMVYLQKENIIDESGMPKERFSAEFPKEGPSILRIQQVVRGDSAAYFCASSPGTSSSDTQYFGPGTRLTVL.

V usage is TRBV7-9 and J usage is TRBJ1-3, with D unresolved. This CDR3 has 14 residues. Trimming removed 5 bases from V and 3 bases from J, with 11 bases in between. CDR1 and CDR2 (germline): SEHNR, FQNEAQ (reference sequence). CDR3 amino acids: CASSPTTNGNTIYF. As DNA, the CDR3 is TGTGCCAGCAGCCCGACGACTAATGGAAACACCATATATTTT.

The CDR3: CASENRGDYTF. DNA for the CDR3: TGTGCCAGCGAAAACAGGGGAGACTACACCTTC. This sequence joins TRBV9 and TRBJ1-2; 7 bases match TRBD1. The CDR3 consists of 11 residues. V was pared by 7 bases and J by 10 bases, with 7 bases of the junction left unmatched. Per germline, CDR1 SGDLS and CDR2 YYNGEE.

The chain has TRBV5-1 and TRBJ2-2, with TRBD1 matching over 7 bases. Germline CDR1 SGHRS, CDR2 YFSETQ. CDR3 size: 16 residues. J lost 0 bases, V lost 4 bases, and 6 bases had no gene match. As DNA, the CDR3 is TGCGCCAGCAGCATAGGGACAGAAGCGAACACCGGGGAGCTGTTTTTT. Translated, it gives CASSIGTEANTGELFF.

The genes are TRBV2 and TRBJ2-1; no clear D gene. The CDR3 has 13 amino acids. The germline V and J ends were trimmed by 5 bases and 7 bases, with 12 bases remaining between them. The germline V gene encodes CDR1 SNHLY and CDR2 FYNNEI. DNA for the CDR3: TGTGCCAGCAGTCCTCCGAGTCTTAATGAGCAGTTCTTC. It specifies CASSPPSLNEQFF.

The J gene is TRBJ1-5, the V gene TRBV6-1; D unresolved. V lost 3 bases to trimming and J lost 4 bases, with 13 bases between them. CDR1 and CDR2 (germline): MNHNS, SASEGT. CDR3 length: 15 residues. CDR3 sequence: CASSDVGSGNQPQHF. DNA of the CDR3: TGTGCCAGCAGTGATGTGGGGAGTGGAAATCAGCCCCAGCATTTT.

This chain uses TRBV10-3 with TRBJ2-7; 9 nucleotides line up with TRBD2. Germline-derived CDR1 and CDR2 are ENHRY and SYGVKD. The CDR3 runs 14 residues. With V trimmed by 8 bases and J by 0 bases, 5 bases remained unmatched. CDR3 sequence: CAIQVTSGSYEQYF. The CDR3, as DNA: TGTGCCATCCAAGTGACTAGCGGCTCCTACGAGCAGTACTTC.

The V gene is TRBV6-1, the J gene TRBJ1-2, with 7 bases fitting TRBD1. The CDR3 length is 15 residues. The ends lost 1 base at V and 0 bases at J; junction bases unmatched: 2. Germline V lookup: CDR1 MNHNS, CDR2 SASEGT. The CDR3 here is CASSEGDRANYGYTF. The DNA for the CDR3 is TGTGCCAGCAGTGAAGGAGACAGGGCTAACTATGGCTACACCTTC.

The chain has TRBV28 and TRBJ2-7; TRBD2 agrees at 8 bases. Germline CDR1 is MDHEN and CDR2 is SYDVKM. After removal of 7 bases from V and 0 bases from J, the junction contained 11 bases not matched to a gene. The CDR3 length is 16 residues. The CDR3 coding sequence is TGTGCCAGCACCCATGGGGCGGGGGGAAGCTCCTACGAGCAGTACTTC. Its translation: CASTHGAGGSSYEQYF.

The J gene is TRBJ2-7, the V gene TRBV28; TRBD2 matches at 12 bases. The V segment lost 6 bases and the J segment 0 bases; nucleotides outside the gene matches: 15. Germline lookup yields CDR1 MDHEN and CDR2 SYDVKM. The length of the CDR3 is 19 residues. The CDR3 spells CASSRYRTSGAQNSYEQYF. CDR3 nucleotide sequence: TGTGCCAGCAGCCGATACAGGACTAGCGGGGCGCAAAACTCCTACGAGCAGTACTTC.

The chain combines TRBV30 with TRBJ1-3, with D tentatively TRBD1 (6 bases). This CDR3 region has 14 residues. Per germline, CDR1 GTSNPN and CDR2 SVGIG (reference sequence). Between the trimmed V and J ends, which lost 8 bases and 5 bases, there was a span of 19 bases. The CDR3 nucleotides are TGTGCCCGGACTAGGGACAAAGAAAGAAACACCATATATTTT. It encodes CARTRDKERNTIYF.

The V call is TRBV5-1, the J call TRBJ2-3, with 14 bases lining up with TRBD2. The ends lost 4 bases at V and 0 bases at J; junction bases unmatched: 4. There are 17 residues in the CDR3. Germline lookup yields CDR1 SGHRS and CDR2 YFSETQ. The CDR3 loop reads CASSTGTSGRSTDTQYF. CDR3 DNA sequence: TGCGCCAGCAGCACCGGGACTAGCGGGAGAAGCACAGATACGCAGTATTTT.

The chain links TRBV6-1 to TRBJ2-1; 7 bases are a match to TRBD2. The CDR3 covers 15 residues. V was clipped by 7 bases and J by 10 bases; unmatched bases: 16. Germline loops: CDR1 MNHNS, CDR2 SASEGT. Here the CDR3 DNA reads TGTGCCAGCACTCCGACTAGCTTCCGGCCCGGGGAGCAGTTCTTC. The encoded protein is CASTPTSFRPGEQFF.

This clone was seen more than once but under ten times. J is TRBJ1-2 and V is TRBV2; TRBD1 aligns across 9 bases. Germline-derived CDR1 and CDR2 are SNHLY and FYNNEI. Trimming at V came to 8 bases and at J to 2 bases, leaving 9 bases not matched to a gene. This CDR3 is built from 15 residues. This CDR3 reads CASWSGTGTNYGYTF. CDR3 DNA: TGTGCCAGCTGGTCCGGGACAGGGACCAACTATGGCTACACCTTC.

The rearrangement joins TRBV30 to TRBJ1-5; 7 bases agree with TRBD1. From germline, CDR1 is GTSNPN and CDR2 SVGIG (reference sequence). After removal of 2 bases from V and 6 bases from J, the junction contained 4 bases not matched to a gene. The CDR3 totals 13 residues. CDR3 bases: TGTGCCTGGAGTCCGGGACAGACTCAGCCCCAGCATTTT. It specifies CAWSPGQTQPQHF.

This clone was seen a single time. In DNA form, the CDR3 reads TGCAGCGTTGGACCTTGGTTTGGGACTAGCGGGGGCTACGAGCAGTACTTC. Translating it yields CSVGPWFGTSGGYEQYF. The chain employs TRBV29-1 and TRBJ2-7; 14 nucleotides align to TRBD2. The CDR3 runs 17 residues. Germline V gene sequence: CDR1 SQVTM, CDR2 ANQGSEA. V was clipped by 4 bases and J by 3 bases; unmatched bases: 11.

V gene TRBV2 combines with J gene TRBJ2-3, with D possibly being TRBD2 (7 bases). Trimming left V 1 base short and J 4 bases short, with 12 bases between. The CDR3 is made up of 15 amino acids. Per germline, CDR1 SNHLY and CDR2 FYNNEI. CDR3 DNA sequence: TGTGCCAGCAGTGAAGAAGGGGGGGCGGCAGATACGCAGTATTTT. This codes for CASSEEGGAADTQYF.

The J gene is TRBJ2-7, the V gene TRBV5-1; 7 nucleotides match TRBD2. J was trimmed by 2 bases and V by 5 bases; bases with no gene match: 7. CDR1 and CDR2 from the germline V gene are SGHRS and YFSETQ. CDR3 length: 14 amino acids. This chain's CDR3 is CASSSGTTPYEQYF. CDR3 coding DNA: TGCGCCAGCAGTTCCGGGACTACCCCCTACGAGCAGTACTTC.

The chain links TRBV7-9 to TRBJ1-2; 8 nucleotides match TRBD1. CDR3 length: 14 residues. After removal of 1 base from V and 8 bases from J, the junction contained 6 bases not matched to a gene. Germline V gene lookup returns CDR1 SEHNR and CDR2 FQNEAQ (reference sequence). The CDR3 is CASSLEDRARGYTF. CDR3 DNA sequence: TGTGCCAGCAGCTTAGAGGACAGGGCTCGCGGCTACACCTTC. Complete variable domain (other parts from reference TRBV7-9 and TRBJ1-2): DTGVSQNPRHKITKRGQNVTFRCDPISEHNRLYWYRQTLGQGPEFLTYFQNEAQLEKSRLLSDRFSAERPKGSFSTLEIQRTEQGDSAMYLCASSLEDRARGYTFGSGTRLTVV.

V usage is TRBV10-2 and J usage is TRBJ2-7; 12 bases are shared with TRBD2. The CDR3 spans 15 residues. Trimming took 6 bases from V and 3 from J; bases not matched to a gene: 6. Germline loops: CDR1 WSHSY, CDR2 SAAADI. The CDR3 DNA follows: TGCGCCAGCAGGGAAAGGACTAGCGGGGTCTACGAGCAGTACTTC. Translating it yields CASRERTSGVYEQYF.